This TCR beta chain is drawn from a study of blood T cell repertoires in COVID-19. Across the whole study: Sites in the United States, Italy and Spain provided acute and convalescent COVID-19 samples. PBMCs, B-cell-depleted T cells, or T cells provided the cDNA or gDNA that made up the material.

Study processing details: Amplification from reference gene primers served as the basis for estimated nucleated cell counts. Profiled with immunoSEQ multiplex PCR; TCRdb holds only in-frame clones, not every one. That table furnishes V, J and clone size, whereas the DNA furnished D and trimming. The sample consists of 35,000 to 45,000 clones, roughly 87% of them appearing once. Germline values: CDR1 GTSNPN, CDR2 SVGIG (reference sequence). V lost 1 base to trimming and J lost 2 bases, with 18 bases between them. This CDR3 comprises 17 residues. The receptor was isolated from a human donor in a cohort sampled during active COVID-19. The chain is built from TRBV30 and TRBJ2-1; the D gene is possibly TRBD2 (6 bases). Sequences were obtained from peripheral blood. The CDR3 region has the DNA TGTGCCTGGAGTGGCGGGGAACGGGGATTAGCCTACAATGAGCAGTTCTTC. Protein sequence: CAWSGGERGLAYNEQFF.